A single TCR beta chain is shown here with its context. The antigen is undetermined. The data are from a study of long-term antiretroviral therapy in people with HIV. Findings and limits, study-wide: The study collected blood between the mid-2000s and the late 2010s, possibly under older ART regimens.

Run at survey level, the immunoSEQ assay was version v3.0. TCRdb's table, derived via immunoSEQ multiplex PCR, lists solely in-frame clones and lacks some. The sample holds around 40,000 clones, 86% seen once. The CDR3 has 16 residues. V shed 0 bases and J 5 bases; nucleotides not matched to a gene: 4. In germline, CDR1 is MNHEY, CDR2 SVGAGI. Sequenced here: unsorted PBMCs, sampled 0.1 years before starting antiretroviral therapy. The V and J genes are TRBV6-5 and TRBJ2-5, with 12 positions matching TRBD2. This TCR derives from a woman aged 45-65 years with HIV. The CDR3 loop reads CASSYSTGTSGETQYF. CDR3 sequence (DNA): TGTGCCAGCAGTTACTCGACAGGGACTAGCGGGGAGACCCAGTACTTC.